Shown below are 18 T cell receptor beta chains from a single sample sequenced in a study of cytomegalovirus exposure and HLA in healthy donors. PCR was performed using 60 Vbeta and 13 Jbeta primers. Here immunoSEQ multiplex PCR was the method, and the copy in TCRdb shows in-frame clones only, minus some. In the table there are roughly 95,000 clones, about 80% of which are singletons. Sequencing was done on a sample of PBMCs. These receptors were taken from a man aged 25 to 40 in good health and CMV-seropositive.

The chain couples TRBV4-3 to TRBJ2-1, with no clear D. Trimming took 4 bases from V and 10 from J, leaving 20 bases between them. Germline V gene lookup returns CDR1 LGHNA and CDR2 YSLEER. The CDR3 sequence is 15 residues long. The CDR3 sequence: CASSPIAPNNDEQFF. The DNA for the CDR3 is TGCGCCAGCAGCCCGATAGCCCCCAACAATGACGAGCAGTTCTTC.

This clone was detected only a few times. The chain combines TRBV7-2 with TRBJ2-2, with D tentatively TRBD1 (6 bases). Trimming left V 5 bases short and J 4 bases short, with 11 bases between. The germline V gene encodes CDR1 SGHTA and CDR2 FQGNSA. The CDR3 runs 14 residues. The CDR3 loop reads CASSQDSFTGELFF. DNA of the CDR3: TGTGCCAGCAGCCAGGACAGCTTCACCGGGGAGCTGTTTTTT.

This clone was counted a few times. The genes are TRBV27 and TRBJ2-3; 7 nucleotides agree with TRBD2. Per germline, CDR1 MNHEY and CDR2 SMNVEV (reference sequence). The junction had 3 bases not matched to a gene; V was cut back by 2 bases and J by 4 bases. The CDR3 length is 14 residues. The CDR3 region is CASSLAGVPDTQYF. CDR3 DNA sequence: TGTGCCAGCAGTTTAGCGGGAGTCCCAGATACGCAGTATTTT.

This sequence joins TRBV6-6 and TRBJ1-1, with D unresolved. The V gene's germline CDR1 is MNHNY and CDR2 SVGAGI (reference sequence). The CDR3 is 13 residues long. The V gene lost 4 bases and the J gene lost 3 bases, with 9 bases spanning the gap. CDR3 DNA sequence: TGTGCCAGCAGTTGGGAGGGCGACACTGAAGCTTTCTTT. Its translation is CASSWEGDTEAFF.

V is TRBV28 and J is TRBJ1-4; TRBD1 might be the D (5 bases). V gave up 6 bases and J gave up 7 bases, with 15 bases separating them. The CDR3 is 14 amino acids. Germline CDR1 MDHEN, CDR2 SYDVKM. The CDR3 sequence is CASSLGGGGEKLFF. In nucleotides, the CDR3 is TGTGCCAGCAGCCTGGGCGGGGGGGGTGAAAAACTGTTTTTT.

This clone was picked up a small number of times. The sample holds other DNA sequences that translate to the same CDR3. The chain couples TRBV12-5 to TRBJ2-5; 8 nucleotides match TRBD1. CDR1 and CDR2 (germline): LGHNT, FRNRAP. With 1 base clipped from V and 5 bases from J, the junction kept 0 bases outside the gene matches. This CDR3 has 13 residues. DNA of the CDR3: TGTGCTAGTGGTTTGGGACAGGGGGAGACCCAGTACTTC. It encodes CASGLGQGETQYF.

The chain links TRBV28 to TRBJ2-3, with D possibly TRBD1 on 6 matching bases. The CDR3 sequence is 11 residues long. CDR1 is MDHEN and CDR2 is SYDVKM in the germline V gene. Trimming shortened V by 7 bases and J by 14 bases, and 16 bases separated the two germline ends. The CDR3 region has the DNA TGTGCCAGCACGCAGGGGTATCGCCCGTATTTT. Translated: CASTQGYRPYF.

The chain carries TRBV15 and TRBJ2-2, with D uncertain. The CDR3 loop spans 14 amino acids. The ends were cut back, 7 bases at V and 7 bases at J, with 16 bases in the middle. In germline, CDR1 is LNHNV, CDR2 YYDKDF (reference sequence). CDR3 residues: CATTRVNRGGELFF. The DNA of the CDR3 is TGTGCCACCACCCGGGTCAATCGAGGCGGGGAGCTGTTTTTT.

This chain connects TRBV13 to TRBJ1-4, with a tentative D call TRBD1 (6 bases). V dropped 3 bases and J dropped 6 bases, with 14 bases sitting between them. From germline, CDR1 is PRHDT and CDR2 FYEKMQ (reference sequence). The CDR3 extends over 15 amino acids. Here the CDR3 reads CASSLGAGVDEKLFF. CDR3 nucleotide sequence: TGTGCCAGCAGCTTGGGTGCAGGGGTAGATGAAAAACTGTTTTTT.

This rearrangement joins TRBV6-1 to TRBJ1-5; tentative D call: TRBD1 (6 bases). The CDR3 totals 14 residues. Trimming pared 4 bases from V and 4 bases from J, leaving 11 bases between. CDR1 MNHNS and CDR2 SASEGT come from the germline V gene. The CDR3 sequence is CASSGGQQNQPQHF. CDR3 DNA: TGTGCCAGCAGTGGGGGACAACAAAATCAGCCCCAGCATTTT.

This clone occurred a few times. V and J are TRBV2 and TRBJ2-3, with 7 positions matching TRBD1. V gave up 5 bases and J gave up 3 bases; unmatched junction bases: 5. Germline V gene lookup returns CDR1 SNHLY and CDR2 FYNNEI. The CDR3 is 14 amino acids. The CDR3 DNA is TGTGCCAGCAGTCGGTTGACAGGGACAGATACGCAGTATTTT. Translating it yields CASSRLTGTDTQYF.

The CDR3 is CASSLEGSRGTGELFF. The CDR3 DNA reads TGCGCCAGCAGCCTTGAAGGGAGTCGGGGCACCGGGGAGCTGTTTTTT. V usage is TRBV5-1 and J usage is TRBJ2-2, with TRBD2 as a possible D gene (5 bases). The CDR3 spans 16 residues. Trimming removed 4 bases from V and 4 bases from J, with 17 bases in between. Germline V gives CDR1 SGHRS, CDR2 YFSETQ.

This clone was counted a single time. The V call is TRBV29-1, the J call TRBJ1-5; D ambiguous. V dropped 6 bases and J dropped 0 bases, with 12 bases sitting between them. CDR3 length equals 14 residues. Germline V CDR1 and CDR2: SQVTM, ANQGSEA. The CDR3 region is CSVATVNSNQPQHF. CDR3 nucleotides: TGCAGCGTGGCCACAGTAAATAGCAATCAGCCCCAGCATTTT.

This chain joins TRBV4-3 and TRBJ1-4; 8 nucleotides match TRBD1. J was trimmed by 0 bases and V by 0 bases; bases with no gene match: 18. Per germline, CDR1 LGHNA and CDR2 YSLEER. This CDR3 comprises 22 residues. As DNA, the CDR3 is TGCGCCAGCAGCCAAGACGGCGCTTGGACAGGGAGTCCCCTTTCAACTAATGAAAAACTGTTTTTT. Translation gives CASSQDGAWTGSPLSTNEKLFF.

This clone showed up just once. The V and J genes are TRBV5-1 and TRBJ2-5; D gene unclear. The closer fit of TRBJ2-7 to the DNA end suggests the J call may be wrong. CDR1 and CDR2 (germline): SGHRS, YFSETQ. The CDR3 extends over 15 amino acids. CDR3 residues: CASSPRETAHYEQYF. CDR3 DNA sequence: TGCGCCAGCAGCCCCCGTGAGACGGCGCACTACGAGCAGTACTTC.

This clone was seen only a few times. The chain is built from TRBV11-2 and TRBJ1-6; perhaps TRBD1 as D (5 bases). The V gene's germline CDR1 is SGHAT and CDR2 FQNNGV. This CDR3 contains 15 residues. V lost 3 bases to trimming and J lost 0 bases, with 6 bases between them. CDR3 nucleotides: TGTGCCAGCAGCTTGGGGCTCTCCTATAATTCACCCCTCCACTTT. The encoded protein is CASSLGLSYNSPLHF.

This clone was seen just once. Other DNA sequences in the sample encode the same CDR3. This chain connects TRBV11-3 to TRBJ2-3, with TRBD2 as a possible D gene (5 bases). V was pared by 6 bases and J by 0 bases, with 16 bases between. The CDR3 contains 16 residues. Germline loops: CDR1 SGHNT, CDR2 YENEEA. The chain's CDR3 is CASSPSRGFSTDTQYF. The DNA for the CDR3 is TGTGCCAGCAGTCCCTCCCGGGGATTTAGCACAGATACGCAGTATTTT.

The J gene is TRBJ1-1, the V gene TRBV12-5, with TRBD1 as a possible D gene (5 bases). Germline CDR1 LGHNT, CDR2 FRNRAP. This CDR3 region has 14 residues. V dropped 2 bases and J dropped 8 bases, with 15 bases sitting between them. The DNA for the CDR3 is TGTGCTAGTGGTTTGAGGGGAAACTCTAACGAAGCTTTCTTT. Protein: CASGLRGNSNEAFF.